The TCR beta chain described here comes from a study of shared clonotypes between healthy human individuals. Findings and limits, study-wide: Among donors, clonotype sharing was expected to be affected by sequencing depth.

The healthy adult donors were HIV-negative and reported no recent acute infections or vaccinations. As for this clone: Its antigen is undetermined.

TCRdb's table, derived via immunoSEQ multiplex PCR, lists solely in-frame clones and lacks some. The table has some 2.1 million clones, 95% seen once. The V end was cut by 5 bases, the J end by 0 bases, with 12 bases between. The germline V gene has CDR1 SGHRS and CDR2 YFSETQ. CDR3 size: 16 residues. This TCR was recovered from a man between 18 and 29 years old in good health. The sample taken for sequencing was naive CD4+ T cells sorted from blood. Described subset: CD45RA+ positively selected. The chain links TRBV5-1 to TRBJ2-6; a weak D match, TRBD1 (5 bases). CDR3 DNA sequence: TGCGCCAGCAGTTCCGCAGGGTCCTCTGGGGCCAACGTCCTGACTTTC. This sequence encodes CASSSAGSSGANVLTF.